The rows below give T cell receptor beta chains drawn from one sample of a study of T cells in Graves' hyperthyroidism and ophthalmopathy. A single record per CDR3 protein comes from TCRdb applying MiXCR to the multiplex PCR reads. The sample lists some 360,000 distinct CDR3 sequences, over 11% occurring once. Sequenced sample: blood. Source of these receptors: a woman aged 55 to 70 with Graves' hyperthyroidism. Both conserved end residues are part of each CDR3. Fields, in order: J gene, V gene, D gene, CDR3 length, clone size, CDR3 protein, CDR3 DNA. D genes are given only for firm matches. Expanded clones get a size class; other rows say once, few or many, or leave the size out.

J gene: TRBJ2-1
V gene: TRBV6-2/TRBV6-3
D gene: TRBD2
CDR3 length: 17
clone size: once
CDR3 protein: CASSDGLAGGSYNEQFF
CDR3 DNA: TGTGCCAGCAGTGACGGACTAGCGGGAGGCTCCTACAATGAGCAGTTCTTC

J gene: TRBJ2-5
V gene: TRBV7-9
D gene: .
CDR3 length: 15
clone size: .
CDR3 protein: CASSLVQAYQEAQYF
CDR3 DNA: TGTGCCAGCAGCTTAGTACAGGCATACCAAGAGGCCCAGTACTTC

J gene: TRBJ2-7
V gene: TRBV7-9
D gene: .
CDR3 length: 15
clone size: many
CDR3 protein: CASSLGSSNSYEQYF
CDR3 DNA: TGTGCCAGCAGCTTAGGCAGCTCCAACTCCTACGAGCAGTACTTC

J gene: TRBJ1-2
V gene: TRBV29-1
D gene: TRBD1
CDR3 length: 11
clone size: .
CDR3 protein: CSVGDSYGYTF
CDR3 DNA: TGCAGCGTGGGGGACAGTTATGGCTACACCTTC

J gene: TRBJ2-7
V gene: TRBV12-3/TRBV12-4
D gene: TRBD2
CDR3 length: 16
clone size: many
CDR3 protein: CASSHISSGRAVEQYF
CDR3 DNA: TGTGCCAGCAGTCATATCTCTAGTGGGAGGGCCGTCGAGCAGTACTTC

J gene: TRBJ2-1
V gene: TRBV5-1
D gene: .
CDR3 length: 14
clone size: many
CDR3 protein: CASSLGTSYNEQFF
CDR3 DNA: TGCGCCAGCAGCTTGGGGACCTCCTACAATGAGCAGTTCTTC

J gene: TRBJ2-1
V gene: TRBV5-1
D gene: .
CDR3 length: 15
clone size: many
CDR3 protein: CASSLGDGGGDEQFF
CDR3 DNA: TGCGCCAGCAGCTTGGGGGATGGGGGTGGCGATGAGCAGTTCTTC

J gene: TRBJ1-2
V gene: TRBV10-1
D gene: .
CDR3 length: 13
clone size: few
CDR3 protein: CASSESPGLGYTF
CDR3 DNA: TGCGCCAGCAGTGAGTCCCCAGGGCTCGGCTACACCTTC

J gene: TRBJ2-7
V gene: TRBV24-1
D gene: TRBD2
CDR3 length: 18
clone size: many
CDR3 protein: CATSDSGLAGGLFYEQYF
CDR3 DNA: TGTGCCACCAGTGATTCCGGACTAGCGGGAGGCCTTTTCTACGAGCAGTACTTC

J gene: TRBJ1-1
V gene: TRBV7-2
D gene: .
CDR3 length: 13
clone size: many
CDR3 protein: CASSLERYTEAFF
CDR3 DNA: TGTGCCAGCAGCTTAGAGCGGTACACTGAAGCTTTCTTT

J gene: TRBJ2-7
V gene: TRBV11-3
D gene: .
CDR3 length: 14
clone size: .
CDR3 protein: CASSLRMVSYEQYF
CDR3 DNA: TGTGCCAGCAGTCTCAGGATGGTCTCCTACGAGCAGTACTTC

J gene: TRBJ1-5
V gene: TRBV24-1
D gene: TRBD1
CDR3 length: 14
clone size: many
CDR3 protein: CATSSGTDNQPQHF
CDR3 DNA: TGTGCCACCAGTTCTGGGACAGACAATCAGCCCCAGCATTTT

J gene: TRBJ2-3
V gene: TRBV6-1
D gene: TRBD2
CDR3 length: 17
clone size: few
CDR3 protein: CASSYGLAGGMTDTQYF
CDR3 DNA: TGTGCCAGCAGCTATGGACTAGCGGGAGGGATGACAGATACGCAGTATTTT

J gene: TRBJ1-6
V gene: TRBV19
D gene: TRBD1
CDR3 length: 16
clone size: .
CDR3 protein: CASSRARDSENSPLHF
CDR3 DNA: TGTGCCAGTAGTAGGGCCCGGGACAGCGAGAATTCACCCCTCCACTTT

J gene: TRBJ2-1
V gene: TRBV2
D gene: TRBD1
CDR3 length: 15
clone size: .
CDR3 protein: CASRVTGSSYNEQFF
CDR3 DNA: TGTGCCAGCAGGGTGACAGGGAGCTCCTACAATGAGCAGTTCTTC

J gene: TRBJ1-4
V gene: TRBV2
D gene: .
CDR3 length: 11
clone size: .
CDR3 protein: CASSESGGLFF
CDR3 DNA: TGTGCCAGCAGTGAATCGGGAGGACTGTTTTTT

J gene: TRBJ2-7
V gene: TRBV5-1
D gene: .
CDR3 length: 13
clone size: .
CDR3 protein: CASSRGASLEQYF
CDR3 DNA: TGCGCCAGCAGCCGCGGGGCTAGCCTCGAGCAGTACTTC

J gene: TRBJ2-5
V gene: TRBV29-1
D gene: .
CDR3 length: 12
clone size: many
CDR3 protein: CSVAPGSETQYF
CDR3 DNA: TGCAGCGTTGCCCCAGGGTCCGAGACCCAGTACTTC

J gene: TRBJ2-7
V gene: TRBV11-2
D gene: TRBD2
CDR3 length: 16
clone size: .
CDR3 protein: CASSLGRTSGRAEQYF
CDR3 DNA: TGTGCCAGCAGCTTAGGCCGGACTAGCGGGAGGGCCGAGCAGTACTTC

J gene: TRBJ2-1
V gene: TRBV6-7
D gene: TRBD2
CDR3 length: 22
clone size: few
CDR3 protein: CASSYCLRGSGRADVLYNEQFF
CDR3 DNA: TGTGCCAGCAGTTACTGTTTGCGGGGTAGCGGGAGGGCCGACGTCTTGTACAATGAGCAGTTCTTC

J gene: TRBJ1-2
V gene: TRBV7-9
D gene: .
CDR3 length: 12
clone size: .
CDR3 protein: CASSSGQWGYTF
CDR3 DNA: TGTGCCAGCAGCTCCGGACAGTGGGGCTACACCTTC

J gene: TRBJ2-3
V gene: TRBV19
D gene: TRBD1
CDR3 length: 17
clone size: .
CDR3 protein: CASSIRGTGWSTDTQYF
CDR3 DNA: TGTGCCAGTAGTATTCGCGGGACAGGGTGGAGCACAGATACGCAGTATTTT

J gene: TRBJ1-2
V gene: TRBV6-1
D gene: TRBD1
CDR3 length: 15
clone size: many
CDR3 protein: CASSQRDRGRSGYTF
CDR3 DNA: TGTGCCAGCAGTCAGAGGGACAGGGGGCGAAGTGGCTACACCTTC

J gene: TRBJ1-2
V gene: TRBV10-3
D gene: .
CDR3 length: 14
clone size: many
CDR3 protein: CAISESATDYGYTF
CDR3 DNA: TGTGCCATCAGTGAGTCAGCGACGGACTATGGCTACACCTTC

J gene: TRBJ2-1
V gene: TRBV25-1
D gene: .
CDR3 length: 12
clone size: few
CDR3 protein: CASTVGGSEQFF
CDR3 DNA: TGTGCCAGCACCGTCGGGGGTAGTGAGCAGTTCTTC

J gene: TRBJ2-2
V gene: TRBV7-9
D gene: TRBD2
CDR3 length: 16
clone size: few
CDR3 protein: CASGSTSGANTGELFF
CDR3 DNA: TGTGCCAGCGGATCGACTAGCGGGGCGAACACCGGGGAGCTGTTTTTT

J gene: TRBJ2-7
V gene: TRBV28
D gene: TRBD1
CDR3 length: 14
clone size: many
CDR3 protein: CASSLPQGSYEQYF
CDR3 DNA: TGTGCCAGCAGTTTACCACAGGGGTCCTACGAGCAGTACTTC

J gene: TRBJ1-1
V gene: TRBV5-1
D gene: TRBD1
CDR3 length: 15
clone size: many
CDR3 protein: CASSSGTGVNTEAFF
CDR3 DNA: TGCGCCAGCAGCTCGGGGACAGGGGTGAACACTGAAGCTTTCTTT

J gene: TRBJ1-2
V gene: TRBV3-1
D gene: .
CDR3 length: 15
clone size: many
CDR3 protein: CASSRTDGANYGYTF
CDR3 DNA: TGTGCCAGCAGTCGAACGGACGGTGCTAACTATGGCTACACCTTC

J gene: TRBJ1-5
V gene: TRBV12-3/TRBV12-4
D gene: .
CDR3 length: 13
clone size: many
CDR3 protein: CASSTGSNQPQHF
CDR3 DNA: TGTGCCAGCAGTACAGGGTCGAATCAGCCCCAGCATTTT

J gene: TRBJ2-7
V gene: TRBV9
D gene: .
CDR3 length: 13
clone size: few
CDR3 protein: CASSVTLADEQYF
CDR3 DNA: TGTGCCAGCAGCGTGACCCTAGCTGACGAGCAGTACTTC

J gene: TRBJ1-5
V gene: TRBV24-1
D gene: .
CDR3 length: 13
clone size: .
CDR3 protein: CATSDFGDQPQHF
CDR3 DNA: TGTGCCACCAGTGATTTTGGGGATCAGCCCCAGCATTTT

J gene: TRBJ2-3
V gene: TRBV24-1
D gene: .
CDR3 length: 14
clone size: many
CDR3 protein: CATSDFYSTDTQYF
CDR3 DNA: TGTGCCACCAGTGATTTTTACAGCACAGATACGCAGTATTTT

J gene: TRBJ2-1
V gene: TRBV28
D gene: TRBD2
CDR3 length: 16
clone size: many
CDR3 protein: CASSATSSGSLLEQFF
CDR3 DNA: TGTGCCAGCAGTGCCACCTCTAGCGGGAGTCTTTTAGAGCAGTTCTTC

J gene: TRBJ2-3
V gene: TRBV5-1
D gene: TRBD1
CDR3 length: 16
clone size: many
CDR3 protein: CASSLVRQGGTDTQYF
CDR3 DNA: TGCGCCAGCAGCTTGGTGCGCCAGGGGGGCACAGATACGCAGTATTTT